The T cell receptor beta chain under discussion was sequenced for a study of shared clonotypes between healthy human individuals. Study-wide points: Rarefaction revealed incomplete sorted-subset sequencing despite large depth.

Sequenced by immunoSEQ multiplex PCR; TCRdb stores in-frame clones only, minus some. The sample shows about 2.4 million clones, approximately 94% of them seen only once. A split of CD4+ cells into CD45RA+ naive and CD45RA-negative memory subsets was performed. Comment on this clone: The antigen is undetermined.

The specimen was naive CD4+ T cells from PBMCs. The sample's subset: CD45RA+ positively selected. This clonotype originated in a man between 18 and 35 years old in good health. Some clones in this sample may be carry-over from other donors' samples.

Here the CDR3 reads CASSLNGWTQETQYF. In nucleotides, the CDR3 is TGTGCCAGCAGCTTAAACGGCTGGACCCAAGAGACCCAGTACTTC. The chain uses TRBV7-3 and TRBJ2-5; D is undetermined. CDR1 SGHTA and CDR2 FQGTGA come from the germline V gene. V shed 1 base and J shed 1 base, with 10 bases lying between them. CDR3 size: 15 residues.